This TCR beta chain was obtained from a study of blood T cell repertoires in COVID-19 (dated by TCRdb to the early 2020s). Broadly, across the study: Collaborator samples came from the United States, Italy and Spain and covered acute and convalescent phases of COVID-19. A de-identified subject ID, COVID-19 status, age in years and sex were almost always included in the sample metadata. The repertoires were made available in a free public database intended to serve as a resource for research on the immune response to SARS-CoV-2. Where available, HLA class I and class II types were taken from metadata supplied by the sample provider and were not determined by assay-based typing. The dataset comprised deeply sampled blood TCRbeta repertoires from subjects exposed to, actively infected with, or recovered from COVID-19. The material from the prospective study consisted of cDNA or gDNA derived from T cells, B-cell-depleted T cells, or PBMCs. Samples were obtained from the ongoing ImmuneRACE study (first 160 participants) and from some 1,300 subjects provided by 6 global collaborators. General study outcomes and caveats: How much clinical and demographic metadata was included differed by source and by participant, and the metadata was provided uncurated.

Note on this clone: This clone's antigen is unknown. Base qualities are not at hand, and no much larger clone is one base apart.

The CDR3 goes from the cysteine to the phenylalanine over 15 residues. Only the CDR3 portion is preserved as DNA: 45 bases, with reading frame beginning at the first base. CDR1 and CDR2 are read off the germline V gene as SGHRS and YFSETQ. V lost 4 bases and J lost 1 base; the stretch between them is 14 bases long. Collaborating institutions collected whole blood in K2EDTA tubes following their own protocols. For TCRbeta analysis, collaborators shipped samples in one of three forms: frozen whole blood, isolated PBMCs, or DNA extracted from either of those sample types. TCRbeta CDR3 regions were amplified from genomic DNA by means of the immunoSEQ Assay, a bias-controlled multiplex PCR. The study's processing was this. The number of nucleated cells in each sample was estimated from the amplification of reference gene primers within the assay. Sequence reads were collapsed and filtered to measure the absolute abundance of every unique TCRbeta CDR3 rearrangement. For each sample, productive Simpson clonality was calculated by taking the square root of Simpson's diversity index across productive rearrangements. Not all clones reach the TCRdb copy of this immuneACCESS table, which keeps in-frame sequences only. Checked studies attribute under half of the gap to unresolved V genes and leave the rest unexplained. V, J and clone size are those of that table, while D and trimming were read from the DNA. For this sample the table gives about 68,000 clones, of which 88% were detected only once. Less than 2.5% of the sample goes to the ten largest clones.

The TCR sequence derives from a human donor in a cohort sampled during active COVID-19. The sequenced sample consisted of peripheral blood. The rearranged chain carries TRBV5-1 and TRBJ1-1; the D gene cannot be resolved reliably. The CDR3: CASSVSIIGNTEAFF. In nucleotide form, the sequence is TGCGCCAGCAGCGTTTCCATTATCGGGAACACTGAAGCTTTCTTT.